This T cell receptor (beta chain) derives from a study of molecular identifiers for immune sequencing clone quantification. Study at large: Replicate experiments divided RNA from 20,000 or 100,000 naive CD8 cells into five parts and sequenced four.

CDR3 length: 13 amino acids. V gave up 5 bases and J gave up 5 bases, with 11 bases separating them. This clonotype was recorded many times. Its antigen is not identified. Findings of the study overall: Spiked Jurkat TCR RNA from one cell was reportedly detectable among one million naive cells.

TCRdb itself ran the PCR reads through MiXCR, one entry per CDR3 protein. The table has some 41,000 distinct CDR3 sequences, nearly 25% seen once. J is TRBJ2-3 and V is TRBV12-3 or TRBV12-4; D not resolved. The specimen sequenced was naive CD8+ T cells from blood, with Jurkat cell RNA spiked in. Indicated subset: FACS-sorted CD8+CD4-CCR7+CD45RA+ naive T cells. This TCR was recovered from a human donor in good health. Some libraries in this study had Jurkat cell RNA spiked in. As DNA, the CDR3 is TGTGCCAGCAGTCCCTCGGGCCAAGATACGCAGTATTTT. It codes for CASSPSGQDTQYF.